A selection of T cell receptor beta chains follows, all from one sample in a study of T cells after posttransplantation cyclophosphamide. Using immunoSEQ multiplex PCR, the repertoire was profiled, and TCRdb retains in-frame clones only, with some absent. The profile covers 1,500 to 2,000 clones, none occurring a single time. Sequenced here: PBMCs, sampled roughly 33 days after allogeneic stem cell transplant with posttransplant cyclophosphamide. These receptors were taken from a female patient aged 60 to 70 who received an allogeneic stem cell transplant from a related donor and was CMV-positive. The graft donor may have given rise to some T cells. CDR3s include the opening cysteine and the closing phenylalanine or tryptophan.

v_call,cdr3_aa
TRBV6-5,CASRGQGTNGNTIYF
TRBV12-3/TRBV12-4,CASSIFGGGDQETQYF
TRBV5-6,CASSLVGGGAAGELFF
TRBV9,CASSVGWAQETQYF
TRBV28,CASKLTGLFFEQYF
TRBV28,CASSLFQWAGPSGNTIYF
TRBV12-3/TRBV12-4,CASSFGTGGTHEQYF
TRBV29-1,CSVAGDGYTF
TRBV6-5,CASSYSSGLQYF
TRBV7-9,CASSRLQGLGELFF
TRBV29-1,CSVEGAPGQFSYNEQFF
TRBV25-1,CASSERGAGSGNTIYF
TRBV2,CASSGTSGSLQETQYF
TRBV7-2,CASSSIPGLAGTFYEQYF
TRBV7-3,CASSLEGATGELFF
TRBV30,CAWRDPQGAHGYTF
TRBV2,CASSEAGARVEQYF
TRBV27,CASSSIDRDQPQHF